The rows below give T cell receptor beta chains drawn from one sample of a study of CD8+ T cells in alopecia areata. Some clones are missing from TCRdb's copy, which holds only in-frame ones; the method was immunoSEQ multiplex PCR. This sample has 200,000 or so clones, with 55% to 70% found just once. The sequencing used CD4+ T cells sorted from blood, collected at week 24, from a patient treated with tofacitinib. The receptors were sampled from a human donor with alopecia areata. CDR3s leave out the opening cysteine and the closing phenylalanine or tryptophan.

J gene | V gene | CDR3 protein
TRBJ2-7 | TRBV7-2 | ASIMDAGPYEQY
TRBJ2-5 | TRBV7-6 | ASSLDLGATQETQY
TRBJ2-1 | TRBV5-1 | ASSFSDPPVNEQF
TRBJ1-3 | TRBV4-2 | ASSHDNMGGNTIY
TRBJ1-5 | TRBV15 | ATSRFSSGNQPQH
TRBJ1-1 | TRBV14 | ASEEFLNTEAF
TRBJ1-1 | TRBV5-6 | ASSLVQGFAEAF
TRBJ1-3 | TRBV29-1 | SARDGNTIY
TRBJ2-3 | TRBV7-6 | ASMHRVAGGGEDTQY
TRBJ2-7 | TRBV5-6 | ASSFWGLGSLYEQY
TRBJ2-1 | TRBV27 | ASGRVSLHNEQF
TRBJ1-2 | TRBV5-4 | ASSQTEDGYT
TRBJ2-3 | TRBV5-1 | ASTMGAATDTQY
TRBJ1-2 | TRBV30 | AWRTGGNYGYT
TRBJ2-3 | TRBV29-1 | TFLGLAGGSTDTQY
TRBJ2-4 | TRBV18 | ASSPSGTGGYIQY
TRBJ1-6 | TRBV6-5 | ASSYIDGSPLH
TRBJ1-1 | TRBV25-1 | ASSEYTSGTEAF
TRBJ2-7 | TRBV5-1 | ASSLTGYEQY
TRBJ2-7 | TRBV25-1 | ASSDRGFEQY
TRBJ1-1 | TRBV11-3 | ASSSTDVTEAF
TRBJ2-1 | TRBV7-2 | ASSSYPYNEQF
TRBJ1-1 | TRBV4-2 | ASSPGPTNTEAF
TRBJ2-3 | TRBV9 | ASSVGPHTDTQY
TRBJ2-5 | TRBV5-1 | ASSLVGVQETQY
TRBJ2-5 | TRBV2 | ASGGQEQKTQY
TRBJ2-1 | TRBV2 | ASNAGTSNEQF
TRBJ2-3 | TRBV29-1 | SVEEARGGAGDTQY
TRBJ2-3 | TRBV5-1 | ASSSPGLAGYTQY
TRBJ2-6 | TRBV30 | AWSVGHGANVLT
TRBJ2-7 | TRBV29-1 | SAATGGYEQY
TRBJ1-1 | TRBV18 | ASSPRGDTEAF